Presented here are 27 T cell receptor beta chains from one specimen sequenced in a study of blood T cells in healthy people across ages. Using a J-beta primer mix together with a sample-barcoded 5' primer, a second PCR was run for about 7 to 12 cycles. TCRdb passed the 5' RACE reads through MiXCR, listing each CDR3 protein once. The sample yields roughly 500,000 distinct CDR3 sequences, approximately 27% seen once. Material for sequencing was blood. These receptors were taken from a woman in her seventies in good health.

The rearrangement links TRBV6-6 to TRBJ2-7, with TRBD2 identical over 10 bases. Trimming removed 2 bases from V and 5 bases from J; junction bases left unmatched: 12. The CDR3 has 17 residues. In germline, CDR1 is MNHNY, CDR2 SVGAGI (reference sequence). CDR3 amino acids: CASSYDQTGTSDHEQYV. The CDR3 DNA is TGTGCCAGCAGTTACGATCAGACCGGGACTAGCGACCACGAGCAGTACGTC.

The chain joins TRBV7-2 to TRBJ1-1, with D perhaps matching TRBD1 (6 bases). The CDR3 has 15 residues. V was clipped by 2 bases and J by 3 bases, with 13 bases between them. In germline, CDR1 is SGHTA, CDR2 FQGNSA. Here the CDR3 reads CASSLQGPPHTEAFF. The DNA for the CDR3 is TGTGCCAGCAGCTTACAGGGGCCACCGCACACTGAAGCTTTCTTT.

This clonotype was observed at least ten times. This chain's CDR3 is CASSQGLASSDSYEQYF. Written as DNA, the CDR3 is TGTGCCAGCAGCCAAGGCCTAGCGTCCTCCGACTCCTACGAGCAGTACTTC. The chain has TRBV6-5 and TRBJ2-7; perhaps TRBD2 as D (6 bases). In germline, CDR1 is MNHEY, CDR2 SVGAGI. V was shortened by 6 bases and J by 0 bases, with 21 bases between the two germline ends. The CDR3 is made up of 17 amino acids.

The genes are TRBV12-3 or TRBV12-4 and TRBJ1-6, with a tentative D call TRBD1 (5 bases). V shed 5 bases and J shed 14 bases, with 16 bases lying between them. The CDR3 has 13 amino acids. CDR3 nucleotides: TGTGCCAGCAGTGAAGCGGGGGTTTCGACCCTCCACTTT. Translating gives CASSEAGVSTLHF.

This clonotype was counted a single time. V gene TRBV10-3 combines with J gene TRBJ2-5; D remains ambiguous. The J call is in doubt because the DNA end fits TRBJ2-1 better. The CDR3 contains 13 residues. Looked up from germline, CDR1 is ENHRY and CDR2 is SYGVKD. CDR3 in amino acids: CAISEFGSNEQFF. For the CDR3, the DNA is TGTGCCATCAGTGAGTTTGGAAGCAATGAGCAGTTCTTC.

This clonotype was seen a few times. Because the CDR3 is missing its conserved closing phenylalanine or tryptophan, this is likely a read error. The chain employs TRBV15 and TRBJ2-7; D call uncertain. Germline lookup yields CDR1 LNHNV and CDR2 YYDKDF (reference sequence). V lost 1 base and J 5 bases, leaving 6 bases between the germline ends. The CDR3 totals 12 residues. The chain's CDR3 is CATSRGLDEQYL. CDR3 bases: TGTGCCACCAGCAGAGGGCTCGACGAGCAGTACCTC.

The V gene is TRBV6-1, the J gene TRBJ2-5, with 11 bases matching TRBD2. CDR3 length: 16 residues. Looked up from germline, CDR1 is MNHNS and CDR2 is SASEGT. V gave up 4 bases and J gave up 2 bases; unmatched junction bases: 6. CDR3 coding DNA: TGTGCCAGCAGTGGAATACTAGCGGGGGAACAAGAGACCCAGTACTTC. Amino acids: CASSGILAGEQETQYF.

This chain links TRBV7-3 with TRBJ2-3, with 12 nucleotides matching TRBD1. The V segment lost 5 bases and the J segment 0 bases; nucleotides outside the gene matches: 9. The CDR3 contains 18 residues. CDR1 SGHTA and CDR2 FQGTGA come from the germline V gene. CDR3 loop: CASSETWGQGASTDTQYF. The CDR3 region has the DNA TGTGCCAGCAGCGAGACCTGGGGACAGGGGGCAAGCACAGATACGCAGTATTTT. The full variable domain, rest sourced from reference TRBV7-3 and TRBJ2-3, is GAGVSQTPSNKVTEKGKYVELRCDPISGHTALYWYRQSLGQGPEFLIYFQGTGAADDSGLPNDRFFAVRPEGSVSTLKIQRTERGDSAVYLCASSETWGQGASTDTQYFGPGTRLTVL.

CDR3 residues: CSAANDRQETQYF. CDR3 sequence (DNA): TGCAGTGCGGCCAATGATAGGCAAGAGACCCAGTACTTC. The chain links TRBV20-1 to TRBJ2-5; D is uncertain. The CDR3 runs to 13 residues. The V end lost 6 bases, the J end lost 2 bases, and 13 bases lay between the germline ends. CDR1 DFQATT and CDR2 SNEGSKA come from the germline V gene (reference sequence).

A few counts support this clonotype. The gene calls are TRBV2 and TRBJ2-7; unclear D gene. V shed 3 bases and J shed 5 bases, with 17 bases lying between them. CDR3 length: 15 amino acids. Germline V gene lookup returns CDR1 SNHLY and CDR2 FYNNEI. The CDR3 region is CASSEIWSRVDEQYF. The DNA for the CDR3 is TGTGCCAGCAGTGAGATATGGAGTAGGGTGGACGAGCAGTACTTC.

The chain employs TRBV5-1 and TRBJ1-4; 8 positions agree with TRBD1. V shed 4 bases, J shed 6 bases, and the junction held 5 bases outside the gene matches. The CDR3 has 14 residues. Germline V lookup: CDR1 SGHRS, CDR2 YFSETQ. This CDR3 reads CASSDTGGDEKLFF. The DNA for the CDR3 is TGCGCCAGCAGCGACACAGGGGGGGATGAAAAACTGTTTTTT.

This clonotype showed up just a few times. The rearrangement joins TRBV7-9 to TRBJ2-5, with D hard to call. Trimming took off 3 bases at V and 5 bases at J, with 10 bases between the two ends. CDR1 and CDR2 (germline): SEHNR, FQNEAQ (reference sequence). This CDR3 is built from 13 residues. The CDR3 sequence is CASSFSNRETQYF. The CDR3 nucleotides read TGTGCCAGCAGCTTTTCTAACCGGGAGACCCAGTACTTC.

In this sample, this clonotype turned up a few times. This chain connects TRBV4-2 to TRBJ2-1, with 7 positions matching TRBD1. With V trimmed by 0 bases and J by 9 bases, 14 bases remained unmatched. This CDR3 has 17 residues. CDR1 is LGHNA, CDR2 YNFKEQ, per germline. CDR3 loop: CASSQDGRGGFRVEQFF. CDR3 nucleotides: TGTGCCAGCAGCCAAGATGGGCGAGGGGGCTTCAGGGTTGAGCAGTTCTTC.

The table lists this clonotype with a few counts. This clone may be a read error of a much larger clone one base away. The chain joins TRBV24-1 to TRBJ1-1; 7 bases are a match to TRBD1. Germline trimming cut 7 bases from V and 0 bases from J; bases unmatched to any gene: 4. Germline V gene sequence: CDR1 KGHDR, CDR2 SFDVKD. There are 14 residues in the CDR3. In DNA form, the CDR3 reads TGTGCCACCAGCCCGGGACAGATGAACACTGAAGCTTTCTTT. As protein: CATSPGQMNTEAFF.

V usage is TRBV2 and J usage is TRBJ2-5; the match to TRBD1 covers 8 bases. Germline assignment: CDR1 SNHLY and CDR2 FYNNEI. The CDR3 is made up of 14 amino acids. J lost 0 bases, V lost 8 bases, and 5 bases had no gene match. CDR3 loop: CASQDRAYQETQYF. The CDR3 DNA sequence: TGTGCCAGCCAGGACAGGGCATACCAAGAGACCCAGTACTTC.

This clonotype showed up many times. J is TRBJ1-6 and V is TRBV5-1; 9 bases align to TRBD1. V trimming: 3 bases; J trimming: 7 bases; junction bases outside the gene matches: 2. CDR1 SGHRS and CDR2 YFSETQ come from the germline V gene. CDR3 length: 14 amino acids. CDR3 in amino acids: CASSSGQGNSPLHF. The CDR3 DNA sequence: TGCGCCAGCAGCTCCGGACAGGGGAATTCACCCCTCCACTTT.

This clonotype was counted only a few times. The chain couples TRBV5-1 to TRBJ1-1; the D gene is possibly TRBD1 (6 bases). Germline V lookup: CDR1 SGHRS, CDR2 YFSETQ. V lost 0 bases, J lost 1 base, and 13 bases lay in between. This CDR3 is built from 16 residues. The CDR3 DNA sequence: TGCGCCAGCAGCTTGGTTGGGCAGGGGAGGAACACTGAAGCTTTCTTT. This codes for CASSLVGQGRNTEAFF.

As for this clonotype: Germline is not matched at one junction end, which may reflect a read error. The gene calls are TRBV20-1 and TRBJ1-1; TRBD1 is a possible D gene (5 bases). The length of the CDR3 is 16 residues. Germline V gene data show CDR1 as DFQATT and CDR2 as SNEGSKA (reference sequence). The CDR3 DNA follows: TGCAGTGCTAGAGATCGTTGGGGGTACGGGAACACCGAAGCTTTCTTT. This sequence encodes CSARDRWGYGNTEAFF.

A few counts support this clonotype. The rearrangement links TRBV7-9 to TRBJ2-7; 7 bases are shared with TRBD1. The CDR3 is 13 residues long. CDR1 is SEHNR and CDR2 is FQNEAQ in the germline V gene (reference sequence). With V trimmed by 4 bases and J by 0 bases, 0 bases remained unmatched. DNA for the CDR3: TGTGCCAGCAGCTGGGACAGCTCCTACGAGCAGTACTTC. As protein: CASSWDSSYEQYF.

The chain employs TRBV3-1 and TRBJ2-3; no definite D call. V was trimmed by 2 bases and J by 5 bases, leaving 8 bases between them. This CDR3 has 13 residues. In germline, CDR1 is LGHDT, CDR2 YNNKEL (reference sequence). The CDR3 DNA sequence: TGTGCCAGCAGCCAATTTATCAAAGATACGCAGTATTTT. Encoded protein: CASSQFIKDTQYF.

V gene TRBV6-2 or TRBV6-3 combines with J gene TRBJ2-5; the match to TRBD1 covers 7 bases. The J call may be in error: the DNA end matches TRBJ2-7 better. The CDR3 runs 15 residues. Germline values: CDR1 MNHEY, CDR2 SVGEGT. CDR3 region: CASSLDRDLFSEQYF. The DNA for the CDR3 is TGTGCCAGCAGTCTTGACAGGGATCTCTTCTCCGAGCAGTACTTC.

This clonotype was detected only a few times. The rearrangement uses TRBV5-1 and TRBJ2-3; the D is unclear. Trimming removed 0 bases at V and 2 bases at J, with 10 bases between. The CDR3 sequence is 15 residues long. In germline, CDR1 is SGHRS, CDR2 YFSETQ. CDR3 nucleotide sequence: TGCGCCAGCAGCTTGGCCATCCCTTACACAGATACGCAGTATTTT. This encodes CASSLAIPYTDTQYF.

CDR3 protein: CASSLNRGSNEQFF. DNA for the CDR3: TGTGCCAGCAGTTTAAACAGGGGGAGCAATGAGCAGTTCTTC. The chain links TRBV27 to TRBJ2-1; 8 nucleotides align to TRBD1. Per the germline V gene, CDR1 is MNHEY and CDR2 is SMNVEV (reference sequence). The CDR3 loop spans 14 amino acids. The trim removed 2 bases at V and 6 bases at J, leaving 3 bases unmatched.

A note on this clonotype: A junction boundary mismatches the germline segment, possibly from a read error. The chain recombines TRBV15 with TRBJ2-5; D is tentatively TRBD1 or TRBD2 (5 bases each). The CDR3 length is 17 residues. Germline V gene sequence: CDR1 LNHNV, CDR2 YYDKDF (reference sequence). The CDR3 DNA reads TGTGCCGCCAGCAGAGATTTAGGGACGCAGATGAGGGAGACCCAGTACTTC. Translating gives CAASRDLGTQMRETQYF.

There are a few counts of this clonotype. V gene TRBV4-1 combines with J gene TRBJ2-4, with a tentative D call TRBD2 (5 bases). The CDR3 runs to 17 residues. The germline V and J ends were trimmed by 1 base and 4 bases, with 17 bases remaining between them. CDR1 MGHRA and CDR2 YSYEKL come from the germline V gene. The CDR3 loop reads CASSQGGGGLTKNIQYF. In nucleotides, the CDR3 is TGCGCCAGCAGCCAAGGCGGAGGAGGCCTGACAAAAAACATTCAGTACTTC.

This sequence joins TRBV18 and TRBJ1-6, with D possibly matching TRBD1 (5 bases). Between the trimmed V and J ends, which lost 2 bases and 9 bases, there was a span of 11 bases. Per germline, CDR1 KGHSH and CDR2 LQKENI. The CDR3 runs to 14 residues. The CDR3, as DNA: TGTGCCAGCTCACCAACAGGACTTACTTCACCCCTCCACTTT. This gives the protein CASSPTGLTSPLHF.

V usage is TRBV6-2 or TRBV6-3 and J usage is TRBJ2-1, with D maybe TRBD1 (7 bases). Germline lookup yields CDR1 MNHEY and CDR2 SVGEGT. The V and J ends lost 2 bases and 7 bases respectively, with 15 bases between them. The CDR3 runs 15 residues. The CDR3 nucleotides read TGTGCCAGCAGTTACGGGGGGACAGCCAAAAATGAGCAGTTCTTC. The encoded protein is CASSYGGTAKNEQFF.